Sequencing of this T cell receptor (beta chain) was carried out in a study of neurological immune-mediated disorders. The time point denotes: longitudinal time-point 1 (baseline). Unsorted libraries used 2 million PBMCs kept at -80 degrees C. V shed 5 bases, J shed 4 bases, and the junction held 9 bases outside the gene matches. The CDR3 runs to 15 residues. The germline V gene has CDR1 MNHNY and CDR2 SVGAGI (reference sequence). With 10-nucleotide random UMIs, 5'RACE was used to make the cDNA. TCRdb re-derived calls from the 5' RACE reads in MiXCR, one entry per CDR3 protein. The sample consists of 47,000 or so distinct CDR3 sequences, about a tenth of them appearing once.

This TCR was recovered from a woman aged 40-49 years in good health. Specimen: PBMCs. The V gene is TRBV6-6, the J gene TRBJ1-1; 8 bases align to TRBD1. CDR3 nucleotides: TGTGCCAGCAGTCTATATCAAACAGGGGGCACTGAAGCTTTCTTT. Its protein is CASSLYQTGGTEAFF.